This note documents a single T cell receptor (beta chain) sequence. Which antigen it targets is not known. Base qualities are not provided; no much larger clone lies one nucleotide away. Trimming costs V 4 bases and J 8 bases, and their ends lie 17 bases apart. From the cysteine up to the phenylalanine, the CDR3 has a length of 15 residues. Left in the record is the CDR3 DNA by itself, 45 bases read in frame from the first base. The CDR1 and CDR2 encoded by the germline V gene are LGHNA and YSLEER. The entry originates in a study of blood T cell repertoires in COVID-19 (dated by TCRdb to about 2020). For context, the study as a whole: Samples covering the acute and convalescent phases of COVID-19 were provided by collaborators in the United States, Italy and Spain. Where available, HLA class I and class II types were obtained from metadata supplied by the sample provider rather than from assay-based typing. Deeply sampled blood TCRbeta repertoires from subjects exposed to, actively infected with, or recovered from COVID-19 were included in the dataset. The material from the prospective study consisted of cDNA or gDNA derived from T cells, B-cell-depleted T cells, or PBMCs. The repertoires were released in a freely available public database intended as a resource for research on the immune response to SARS-CoV-2. Samples were obtained from the ongoing ImmuneRACE study (first 160 participants) and from about 1,300 subjects provided by 6 global collaborators. The sample metadata nearly always contained a de-identified subject ID, COVID-19 status, age in years and sex.

Each collaborating institution followed its own protocols to collect whole blood in K2EDTA tubes. For TCRbeta analysis, collaborator samples were shipped as frozen whole blood, as isolated PBMCs, or as DNA extracted from either sample type. The research as a whole found: The quantity of clinical and demographic metadata differed by source and by participant and was supplied without curation.

TCRbeta CDR3 regions were amplified from genomic DNA by means of the immunoSEQ Assay, a bias-controlled multiplex PCR. The paper's data handling went like this. Nucleated cell counts per sample were estimated from amplification of reference gene primers within the assay. Sequence reads were collapsed and filtered to measure the absolute abundance of every unique TCRbeta CDR3 rearrangement. For each sample, productive Simpson clonality was calculated as the square root of Simpson's diversity index across productive rearrangements. Sourced from immuneACCESS, this table was stored by TCRdb with only in-frame sequences that have V and J called. A share of the clones is absent; for the studies checked, an unresolved V gene accounts for under half, and the remainder has no known explanation. V, J and clone size are taken as reported in that table, and D and trimming were inferred from the DNA itself. The sample table shows tens of thousands of clones, and 70% to 90% are seen once. The biggest ten clones account for less than 1.5% of the sample.

The sequence is built from TRBV4-3 and TRBJ1-4; the D gene remains uncertain. Sequenced sample: peripheral blood. This sequence was found in a woman in her sixties or seventies with acute or convalescent COVID-19. This receptor has the CDR3 CASSRTVQVGEKLFF. DNA sequence: TGCGCCAGCAGCCGCACAGTCCAAGTAGGAGAAAAACTGTTTTTT.